The clone carrying this TCR beta chain was seen more than once but under ten times. The antigen is not known. Patients with chemo-refractory metastatic non-small-cell lung cancer received focal radiation plus CTLA-4 blockade with ipilimumab. The sample originates from a study of radiotherapy plus CTLA-4 blockade in lung cancer. Study overall: Patients showed objective responses in 15% to 20% of cases, and disease control was achieved by approximately 31%.

V dropped 4 bases and J dropped 5; count of bases not matched to a gene: 8. Germline CDR1 and CDR2: MRHNA and SNTAGT. The CDR3 totals 15 residues. Sequencing was performed with immunoSEQ multiplex PCR; in TCRdb, only in-frame clones are kept and a portion is missing. The profile shows roughly 80,000 clones, roughly 74% of them singletons. Study-wide points: Once radiotherapy plus ipilimumab had been given, TCR clones derived from tumor expanded in blood. It was early blood T cell clone dynamics, with interferon-beta, that reportedly best predicted response.

The TCR originated in a human donor with non-small cell lung cancer whose response to radiotherapy plus ipilimumab could not be evaluated. The sequenced sample was peripheral blood, obtained from a patient treated with radiotherapy plus ipilimumab. This chain joins TRBV6-4 and TRBJ1-2; 9 nucleotides align to TRBD1. This chain's CDR3 is CASSVEQGAGYGYTF. The DNA for the CDR3 is TGTGCCAGCAGTGTCGAACAGGGGGCGGGGTATGGCTACACCTTC.